This TCR beta chain was identified in a study of control samples from healthy donors and cancer patients. Germline-derived CDR1 and CDR2 are MGHRA and YSYEKL. The CDR3 is 15 amino acids. V lost 0 bases, J lost 6 bases, and 12 bases lay in between. Libraries were prepared by immunoSEQ multiplex PCR; TCRdb keeps only in-frame clonotypes and omits some of them. Of 85,000 to 90,000 clones listed, about 89% are singletons. This TCR came from a man in his thirties or forties in good health. The material sequenced was blood. The chain couples TRBV4-1 to TRBJ1-3; D is possibly TRBD1 (5 bases). This CDR3 reads CASSQERDSVNTIYF. In nucleotides, the CDR3 is TGCGCCAGCAGCCAAGAGCGGGACTCGGTAAACACCATATATTTT.